The 23 T cell receptor beta chains given below trace back to one sample, sequenced in a study of blood T cell repertoires in COVID-19. Measured with immunoSEQ multiplex PCR; TCRdb has only the in-frame clones, and not every one. The table shows more than 250,000 clones, with 85% to 90% occurring only once. The sequenced sample consisted of peripheral blood. The receptors come from a woman aged 45-60 years with COVID-19, enrolled during active disease.

This rearrangement joins TRBV3-1 (or the pseudogene TRBV3-2) to TRBJ2-2, with 8 bases aligning to TRBD2. Trimming cost V 7 bases and J 3 bases; bases outside gene matches: 7. CDR3 length equals 15 residues. Germline CDR1 and CDR2: LGHDT and YNNKEL (reference sequence). This chain's CDR3 is CASTLAAGDTGELFF. DNA for the CDR3: TGTGCCAGCACCCTCGCAGCGGGGGACACCGGGGAGCTGTTTTTT.

The V call is TRBV4-1, the J call TRBJ2-7, with 12 bases fitting TRBD2. The CDR3 totals 19 residues. V gave up 5 bases and J gave up 3 bases; unmatched junction bases: 17. Germline CDR1 reads MGHRA; CDR2 reads YSYEKL. CDR3 DNA sequence: TGCGCCAGCAGCTACATACGAGGGGGGGGACTAGCGGGCTTCTACGAGCAGTACTTC. Its translation: CASSYIRGGGLAGFYEQYF.

The V call is TRBV3-1 (or the pseudogene TRBV3-2), the J call TRBJ1-5; D is perhaps TRBD1 (5 bases). Germline CDR1 and CDR2: LGHDT and YNNKEL (reference sequence). This CDR3 is 15 amino acids long. The V and J ends lost 3 bases and 0 bases respectively, with 9 bases between them. The DNA of the CDR3 is TGTGCCAGCAGCCAGGCGACAGATAGCAATCAGCCCCAGCATTTT. It codes for CASSQATDSNQPQHF.

The chain is built from TRBV5-5 and TRBJ1-4; D gene ambiguous. There are 14 residues in the CDR3. V shed 0 bases and J shed 7 bases, with 10 bases lying between them. Germline CDR1 SGHKS, CDR2 YYEKEE (reference sequence). The CDR3 DNA reads as TGTGCCAGCAGCTTGGCGATAGCTATTGAAAAACTGTTTTTT. This sequence encodes CASSLAIAIEKLFF.

This clone has a single count. The V and J genes are TRBV18 and TRBJ1-6; 8 bases align to TRBD1. The length of the CDR3 is 17 residues. Germline-derived CDR1 and CDR2 are KGHSH and LQKENI. J was trimmed by 9 bases and V by 4 bases; bases with no gene match: 14. The CDR3 protein is CASSRNGQGRSTSPLHF. DNA of the CDR3: TGTGCCAGCTCACGAAATGGACAGGGAAGATCCACTTCACCCCTCCACTTT.

The gene calls are TRBV2 and TRBJ1-1, with 10 bases lining up with TRBD1. Per the germline V gene, CDR1 is SNHLY and CDR2 is FYNNEI. J was trimmed by 1 base and V by 6 bases; bases with no gene match: 5. The length of the CDR3 is 15 residues. Here the CDR3 reads CASRGDRGQNTEAFF. In DNA, the CDR3 is TGTGCCAGCAGGGGGGACAGGGGTCAGAACACTGAAGCTTTCTTT.

V is TRBV6-4 and J is TRBJ2-3; no clear D gene. Trimming cost V 5 bases and J 1 base, with 10 bases left between them. Germline loops: CDR1 MRHNA, CDR2 SNTAGT. CDR3 length equals 14 residues. CDR3 DNA: TGTGCCAGCAGTTTTTCCCCGGGCACAGATACGCAGTATTTT. It codes for CASSFSPGTDTQYF.

The chain links TRBV3-1 (or the pseudogene TRBV3-2) to TRBJ2-5; possibly TRBD1 for D (7 bases). V was trimmed by 4 bases and J by 5 bases, leaving 17 bases between them. The CDR3 spans 15 residues. Looked up from germline, CDR1 is LGHDT and CDR2 is YNNKEL (reference sequence). The CDR3 loop reads CASSPRLGGSETQYF. CDR3 coding DNA: TGTGCCAGCAGCCCGAGACTAGGGGGCTCGGAGACCCAGTACTTC.

The chain couples TRBV27 to TRBJ1-3; possible D gene TRBD1, 6 bases. The CDR3 has 15 amino acids. Germline assignment: CDR1 MNHEY and CDR2 SMNVEV (reference sequence). Trimming left V 1 base short and J 0 bases short, with 7 bases between. The CDR3 is CASSLLGGSGNTIYF. CDR3 nucleotides: TGTGCCAGCAGTTTATTAGGGGGCTCTGGAAACACCATATATTTT.

The chain has TRBV10-1 and TRBJ2-1; D is uncertain. V was clipped by 0 bases and J by 0 bases, with 6 bases between them. The CDR3 length is 15 residues. Germline CDR1 and CDR2: WNHNN and SYGVQD (reference sequence). The CDR3 reads CASSESTGSYNEQFF. For the CDR3, the DNA is TGCGCCAGCAGTGAGTCGACGGGCTCCTACAATGAGCAGTTCTTC.

This chain links TRBV6-6 with TRBJ2-7, with 9 bases that match TRBD2. V gave up 2 bases and J gave up 0 bases; unmatched junction bases: 2. The length of the CDR3 is 15 residues. Germline loops: CDR1 MNHNY, CDR2 SVGAGI (reference sequence). The CDR3 region is CASSYSSGSSYEQYF. DNA for the CDR3: TGTGCCAGCAGTTACAGTAGCGGGAGCTCCTACGAGCAGTACTTC.

The V gene is TRBV11-3, the J gene TRBJ2-7; TRBD1 might be the D (5 bases). CDR1 SGHNT and CDR2 YENEEA come from the germline V gene. The CDR3 length is 15 residues. The germline V and J ends were trimmed by 5 bases and 1 base, with 15 bases remaining between them. The CDR3 coding sequence is TGTGCCAGCAGCCAAGGGGCTAGTGAGTCCTACGAGCAGTACTTC. Translating it yields CASSQGASESYEQYF.

This chain uses TRBV5-1 with TRBJ1-2, with a tentative D call TRBD1 (6 bases). The CDR3 length is 14 residues. V was trimmed by 1 base and J by 7 bases, leaving 14 bases between them. Germline assignment: CDR1 SGHRS and CDR2 YFSETQ. DNA of the CDR3: TGCGCCAGCAGCTTGTCGGGGGGCGAGGGTGGCTACACCTTC. Translation: CASSLSGGEGGYTF.

In its sample, this clone was seen once. V usage is TRBV3-1 (or the pseudogene TRBV3-2) and J usage is TRBJ2-7; D is perhaps TRBD2 (6 bases). The CDR3 consists of 16 residues. V lost 2 bases and J lost 4, with 18 bases in between. Germline V lookup: CDR1 LGHDT, CDR2 YNNKEL (reference sequence). The CDR3 DNA sequence: TGTGCCAGCAGCCAACTCCTCCTCGCCGGGGGTTACGAGCAGTACTTC. It yields the protein CASSQLLLAGGYEQYF.

This chain connects TRBV7-2 to TRBJ2-4, with D perhaps matching TRBD2 (5 bases). Trimming pared 1 base from V and 12 bases from J, leaving 13 bases between. CDR1 SGHTA and CDR2 FQGNSA come from the germline V gene. This CDR3 is 13 amino acids long. CDR3 sequence (DNA): TGTGCCAGCAGCTTAGGGCGCCGGGAAACTCAGTACTTC. This encodes CASSLGRRETQYF.

This chain joins TRBV19 and TRBJ2-3, with 9 bases identical to TRBD1. The V gene end was trimmed by 4 bases and the J gene end by 3 bases; junction bases not matched to a gene: 2. CDR3 size: 14 residues. Germline CDR1 and CDR2: LNHDA and SQIVND (reference sequence). In DNA form, the CDR3 reads TGTGCCAGTAGTAAGGACAGGGGAACAGATACGCAGTATTTT. This translates into CASSKDRGTDTQYF.

This chain joins TRBV7-9 and TRBJ2-2; 7 nucleotides line up with TRBD1. Trimming removed 7 bases from V and 2 bases from J; junction bases left unmatched: 7. Per germline, CDR1 SEHNR and CDR2 FQNEAQ (reference sequence). The CDR3 loop spans 15 amino acids. This CDR3 reads CASNPNRGNTGELFF. The CDR3 coding sequence is TGTGCCAGCAACCCTAACAGGGGTAACACCGGGGAGCTGTTTTTT.

V is TRBV7-9 and J is TRBJ2-3; perhaps TRBD2 as D (5 bases). The CDR3 runs to 14 residues. With 3 bases removed from V and 5 bases from J, the gap between germline ends came to 12 bases. CDR1 SEHNR and CDR2 FQNEAQ come from the germline V gene (reference sequence). The CDR3 reads CASSLTGLVDTQYF. The CDR3 DNA reads as TGTGCCAGCAGCTTGACGGGGTTGGTAGATACGCAGTATTTT.

V gene TRBV6-5 combines with J gene TRBJ2-1; 9 bases are a match to TRBD2. V lost 0 bases and J lost 7; bases outside the gene matches: 4. CDR1 and CDR2 (germline): MNHEY, SVGAGI. This CDR3 comprises 15 residues. In DNA form, the CDR3 reads TGTGCCAGCAGTTACTCGGCGGGAGGGTGGAATGAGCAGTTCTTC. Translating gives CASSYSAGGWNEQFF.

The V gene is TRBV19, the J gene TRBJ2-6; D may be TRBD1 (5 bases). CDR3 length equals 19 residues. CDR1 is LNHDA, CDR2 SQIVND, per germline (reference sequence). Trimming stripped 3 bases from V and 2 bases from J, with 20 bases between. This chain's CDR3 is CASSIGQGRSIAGANVLTF. The DNA of the CDR3 is TGTGCCAGTAGTATCGGTCAGGGCCGGTCAATTGCTGGGGCCAACGTCCTGACTTTC.

Here the CDR3 reads CAISETSGTIYNEQFF. The CDR3, as DNA: TGTGCCATCAGTGAGACTAGCGGGACTATATACAATGAGCAGTTCTTC. The V gene is TRBV10-3, the J gene TRBJ2-1; 10 nucleotides line up with TRBD2. The V and J ends lost 2 bases and 4 bases, in that order; junction bases with no gene match: 5. The germline V gene has CDR1 ENHRY and CDR2 SYGVKD. This CDR3 is 16 amino acids long.

The chain joins TRBV11-2 to TRBJ2-3; TRBD2 matches 10 bases. Germline values: CDR1 SGHAT, CDR2 FQNNGV. The V segment lost 3 bases and the J segment 3 bases; nucleotides outside the gene matches: 3. This CDR3 has 15 amino acids. The CDR3 DNA sequence: TGTGCCAGCAGCTTTAGCGGGAGGTATACAGATACGCAGTATTTT. It specifies CASSFSGRYTDTQYF.

This clone was found a few times. V is TRBV5-1 and J is TRBJ1-5, with D maybe TRBD1 (5 bases). The CDR3 has 14 residues. Per germline, CDR1 SGHRS and CDR2 YFSETQ. The ends were cut back, 4 bases at V and 6 bases at J, with 14 bases in the middle. CDR3 amino acids: CASSQGTGSQPQHF. Here the CDR3 DNA reads TGCGCCAGCAGCCAGGGAACAGGCAGTCAGCCCCAGCATTTT.